One and the same sample provided the 24 T cell receptor beta chains below, sequenced in a study of cytotoxic CD8 clonotypes in ibrutinib-treated CLL. Repertoires were generated with immunoSEQ multiplex PCR, while TCRdb's copy carries only in-frame clones and drops some. The sample has 250,000 to 350,000 clones, approximately 76% seen once. Sequencing was performed on PBMCs, taken at disease progression, from a patient treated with ibrutinib. The receptors stem from a human donor with chronic lymphocytic leukemia.

V is TRBV10-3 and J is TRBJ2-1; D may be TRBD1 (5 bases). This CDR3 region has 13 residues. V was pared by 7 bases and J by 6 bases, with 13 bases between. CDR1 and CDR2 (germline): ENHRY, SYGVKD. CDR3 nucleotides: TGTGCCATCAAAGAAGAAGGGGCCAATGAGCAGTTCTTC. Residues: CAIKEEGANEQFF.

This clone was observed once. The rearrangement uses TRBV5-1 and TRBJ2-3, with 9 bases fitting TRBD2. Per germline, CDR1 SGHRS and CDR2 YFSETQ. The CDR3 covers 16 residues. The junction had 8 bases not matched to a gene; V was cut back by 4 bases and J by 2 bases. CDR3 bases: TGCGCCAGCAGCGTCGGACTAGCGATGCCCACAGATACGCAGTATTTT. Its protein is CASSVGLAMPTDTQYF.

This clone was detected only a few times. The chain couples TRBV4-1 to TRBJ2-7; TRBD1 aligns across 7 bases. Germline-derived CDR1 and CDR2 are MGHRA and YSYEKL. The J segment lost 5 bases and the V segment lost 1 base, leaving 5 bases of the junction unmatched. The CDR3 has 14 amino acids. The CDR3 is CASSQVATGDEQYF. The CDR3, as DNA: TGCGCCAGCAGCCAAGTTGCAACAGGGGACGAGCAGTACTTC.

This clone appeared a few times. This sequence joins TRBV7-9 and TRBJ1-2; perhaps TRBD1 as D (5 bases). V gave up 0 bases and J gave up 8 bases, with 10 bases separating them. Germline lookup yields CDR1 SEHNR and CDR2 FQNEAQ (reference sequence). This CDR3 has 13 residues. The CDR3 DNA reads TGTGCCAGCAGCTTAGCGGGGAGGGGCGGCTACACCTTC. Translation: CASSLAGRGGYTF.

The chain is built from TRBV29-1 and TRBJ1-1; D possibly corresponds to TRBD1 (5 bases). The CDR3 loop spans 13 amino acids. Between the trimmed V and J ends, which lost 6 bases and 0 bases, there was a span of 11 bases. CDR1 is SQVTM, CDR2 ANQGSEA, per germline. In DNA form, the CDR3 reads TGCAGCGTCCCCGGGACGGTGAACACTGAAGCTTTCTTT. It translates to CSVPGTVNTEAFF.

The count of this clone is one. This sequence joins TRBV29-1 and TRBJ2-7; possibly TRBD1 or TRBD2 for D (5 bases each). The length of the CDR3 is 12 residues. Trimming pared 5 bases from V and 2 bases from J, leaving 10 bases between. Germline CDR1 reads SQVTM; CDR2 reads ANQGSEA. The CDR3 loop reads CSVTRGTYEQYF. The DNA for the CDR3 is TGCAGCGTTACGAGGGGCACCTACGAGCAGTACTTC.

Concerning this clone: Other DNA sequences of this sample code for an identical CDR3. The gene calls are TRBV7-3 and TRBJ1-1; maybe TRBD1 (6 bases). Germline V CDR1 and CDR2: SGHTA, FQGTGA. The CDR3 extends over 13 amino acids. Trimming shortened V by 4 bases and J by 5 bases, and 11 bases separated the two germline ends. The CDR3 spells CASSSYRDTEAFF. The CDR3, as DNA: TGTGCCAGCAGCTCTTACAGGGATACTGAAGCTTTCTTT.

This clone has just a few counts. The rearrangement links TRBV6-5 to TRBJ1-2; 9 bases line up with TRBD1. The V and J ends lost 8 bases and 5 bases, in that order; junction bases with no gene match: 9. CDR3 length: 14 amino acids. Germline values: CDR1 MNHEY, CDR2 SVGAGI. The CDR3 nucleotides read TGTGCCAGCTCTGCGGGACAGGGAGCTTATGGCTACACCTTC. This codes for CASSAGQGAYGYTF.

There are a few counts of this clone. CDR3 nucleotide sequence: TGTGCCAGCAGCTCCCGGACAGGGGTAACCTACGAGCAGTACTTC. It specifies CASSSRTGVTYEQYF. The J gene is TRBJ2-7, the V gene TRBV11-3, with TRBD1 matching 9 bases. Germline loops: CDR1 SGHNT, CDR2 YENEEA. This CDR3 has 15 amino acids. The V gene end was trimmed by 4 bases and the J gene end by 2 bases; junction bases not matched to a gene: 6.

The V call is TRBV4-1, the J call TRBJ2-5; either TRBD1 or TRBD2 may fit D (6 bases each). The CDR3 covers 17 residues. The germline V and J ends were trimmed by 2 bases and 5 bases, with 21 bases remaining between them. The V gene's germline CDR1 is MGHRA and CDR2 YSYEKL. The CDR3 DNA sequence: TGCGCCAGCAGCCAAATTTGGGGGCACGGGAGAGGGGAGACCCAGTACTTC. This sequence encodes CASSQIWGHGRGETQYF.

The chain combines TRBV7-9 with TRBJ2-3; D possibly uses TRBD1 or TRBD2 (6 bases each). There are 19 residues in the CDR3. The germline V gene has CDR1 SEHNR and CDR2 FQNEAQ (reference sequence). V was shortened by 2 bases and J by 1 base, with 22 bases between the two germline ends. The CDR3 sequence: CASSLLSRFRGQGTDTQYF. Here the CDR3 DNA reads TGTGCCAGCAGCTTATTGAGCAGATTTCGGGGGCAAGGCACAGATACGCAGTATTTT.

The chain links TRBV4-1 to TRBJ2-1; no clear D. The CDR3 extends over 14 amino acids. The germline V and J ends were trimmed by 1 base and 7 bases, with 11 bases remaining between them. Germline assignment: CDR1 MGHRA and CDR2 YSYEKL. CDR3 nucleotides: TGCGCCAGCAGCCAAGTCATCCCTGGGAATGAGCAGTTCTTC. Translated, it gives CASSQVIPGNEQFF.

This CDR3 is CASSRDRGQPQHF. CDR3 bases: TGTGCCAGCAGTAGGGACAGGGGCCAGCCCCAGCATTTT. The V call is TRBV5-6, the J call TRBJ1-5; 10 bases align to TRBD1. The CDR3 is 13 amino acids. J was trimmed by 7 bases and V by 5 bases; bases with no gene match: 3. Germline assignment: CDR1 SGHDT and CDR2 YYEEEE.

This clone has only a few counts. The chain employs TRBV5-6 and TRBJ1-1; D gene ambiguous. The CDR3 is 16 amino acids. The ends were cut back, 6 bases at V and 5 bases at J, with 23 bases in the middle. In germline, CDR1 is SGHDT, CDR2 YYEEEE. The CDR3 bases are TGTGCCAGCACATGGCGTGGTCCTGAACGAGGGACTGAAGCTTTCTTT. It encodes CASTWRGPERGTEAFF.

This sequence joins TRBV27 and TRBJ2-7, with a weak D call TRBD2 (5 bases). Germline CDR1 and CDR2: MNHEY and SMNVEV (reference sequence). Trimming removed 5 bases at V and 6 bases at J, with 14 bases between. This CDR3 is built from 13 residues. CDR3 nucleotides: TGTGCCAGCAGTCCGCGAACTAGTCTCGAGCAGTACTTC. This encodes CASSPRTSLEQYF.

The chain joins TRBV11-2 to TRBJ2-7, with unresolved D. This CDR3 is built from 13 residues. From germline, CDR1 is SGHAT and CDR2 FQNNGV. V lost 1 base and J 5 bases, leaving 9 bases between the germline ends. CDR3 DNA sequence: TGTGCCAGCAGCTTAGTTTTCGGACACGAGCAGTACTTC. Its protein product is CASSLVFGHEQYF.

This clone has more than one count but fewer than ten. The chain is built from TRBV2 and TRBJ2-2; possibly TRBD1 for D (5 bases). The germline gives CDR1 SNHLY, CDR2 FYNNEI. The V gene lost 6 bases and the J gene lost 4 bases, with 12 bases spanning the gap. This CDR3 has 14 residues. The DNA of the CDR3 is TGTGCCAGCAGCAGAAGACAGACCACCGGGGAGCTGTTTTTT. This gives the protein CASSRRQTTGELFF.

Only a few counts were recorded for this clone. The chain carries TRBV10-3 and TRBJ1-1; D unclear. V was cut by 0 bases and J by 0 bases, with 2 bases left in between. This CDR3 contains 13 residues. The germline V gene has CDR1 ENHRY and CDR2 SYGVKD. The CDR3, as DNA: TGTGCCATCAGTGAGTCCTTGAACACTGAAGCTTTCTTT. It specifies CAISESLNTEAFF.

This chain uses TRBV28 with TRBJ2-7; TRBD1 agrees at 8 bases. V was clipped by 3 bases and J by 0 bases; unmatched bases: 4. This CDR3 has 15 amino acids. Germline lookup yields CDR1 MDHEN and CDR2 SYDVKM. CDR3 DNA: TGTGCCAGCAGTTTGGACAGGGCATTCTCCTACGAGCAGTACTTC. This gives the protein CASSLDRAFSYEQYF. Full variable domain (outside the CDR3, taken from reference TRBV28 and TRBJ2-7): DVKVTQSSRYLVKRTGEKVFLECVQDMDHENMFWYRQDPGLGLRLIYFSYDVKMKEKGDIPEGYSVSREKKERFSLILESASTNQTSMYLCASSLDRAFSYEQYFGPGTRLTVT.

This rearrangement joins TRBV29-1 to TRBJ2-1; either TRBD1 or TRBD2 may supply D (5 bases each). Trimming took off 1 base at V and 2 bases at J, with 12 bases between the two ends. The CDR3 loop spans 15 amino acids. Germline lookup yields CDR1 SQVTM and CDR2 ANQGSEA. For the CDR3, the DNA is TGCAGCGTTGAAGGAAGCAGGGACGCCTACAATGAGCAGTTCTTC. This gives the protein CSVEGSRDAYNEQFF.

This clone was recorded only once. The chain is built from TRBV13 and TRBJ2-2; 7 bases align to TRBD1. J lost 4 bases, V lost 2 bases, and 7 bases had no gene match. CDR1 PRHDT and CDR2 FYEKMQ come from the germline V gene (reference sequence). The CDR3 is made up of 16 amino acids. In DNA, the CDR3 is TGTGCCAGCAGCTTAACACCGACAGGGATCACCGGGGAGCTGTTTTTT. It codes for CASSLTPTGITGELFF.

This rearrangement joins TRBV9 to TRBJ2-1; 11 bases line up with TRBD2. Germline CDR1 and CDR2: SGDLS and YYNGEE. With V trimmed by 0 bases and J by 5 bases, 4 bases remained unmatched. The CDR3 sequence is 16 residues long. The CDR3 DNA sequence: TGTGCCAGCAGCGTAGAGACTAGCGGGAAAGACAATGAGCAGTTCTTC. Its protein product is CASSVETSGKDNEQFF.

The chain is built from TRBV9 and TRBJ2-3; maybe TRBD2 (5 bases). The germline gives CDR1 SGDLS, CDR2 YYNGEE. The V end lost 0 bases, the J end lost 6 bases, and 8 bases lay between the germline ends. This CDR3 has 13 amino acids. CDR3 protein: CASSVASGDTQYF. DNA of the CDR3: TGTGCCAGCAGCGTAGCCAGCGGCGATACGCAGTATTTT.

This clone was recorded at least ten times. The chain is built from TRBV9 and TRBJ1-2; D gene uncertain. This CDR3 is 12 amino acids long. The V end lost 7 bases, the J end lost 8 bases, and 15 bases lay between the germline ends. Germline values: CDR1 SGDLS, CDR2 YYNGEE. Here the CDR3 reads CASRRREEGYTF. In DNA form, the CDR3 reads TGTGCCAGCCGGCGGCGGGAAGAAGGCTACACCTTC.